This T cell receptor (beta chain) originates from a study of radiation and T cells in renal cell carcinoma. For the study at large: Nephrectomy followed 15 Gy stereotactic body radiation by 4 weeks.

V lost 5 bases and J 4 bases, leaving 11 bases between the germline ends. Germline V gene data show CDR1 as SGHTA and CDR2 as FQGTGA. The CDR3 has 14 residues. Assay: immunoSEQ multiplex PCR; the TCRdb copy retains only in-frame clones and omits some. The profile shows roughly 150,000 clones, 87% of them singletons. A word on this clone: The antigen is undetermined.

Regarding the study as a whole: From baseline, blood top tumor clonotypes peaked at 2 weeks post-radiation.

Time point given: blood 2 weeks post-SBRT. Treatment defined: 15 Gy SBRT to primary tumor, nephrectomy 4 weeks later. This TCR derives from a woman in her 50s with renal cell carcinoma. This specimen was blood, taken from a patient whose treatment included radiotherapy and nephrectomy. This chain connects TRBV7-3 to TRBJ2-2; no firm D call. This CDR3 reads CASSPQSGTGELFF. The DNA for the CDR3 is TGTGCCAGCAGCCCTCAGTCGGGCACCGGGGAGCTGTTTTTT. Combining the CDR3 with reference TRBV7-3 and TRBJ2-2 gives the whole variable domain GAGVSQTPSNKVTEKGKYVELRCDPISGHTALYWYRQSLGQGPEFLIYFQGTGAADDSGLPNDRFFAVRPEGSVSTLKIQRTERGDSAVYLCASSPQSGTGELFFGEGSRLTVL.